This T cell receptor beta chain comes out of a study of blood T cells in healthy people across ages. Alongside a J-beta primer mix, a sample-barcoded 5' primer served in a second PCR lasting about 6 to 11 cycles. TCRdb used MiXCR to reprocess the 5' RACE reads, holding one entry per CDR3 protein. The sample records 1.5 million to 1.8 million distinct CDR3 sequences, about 42% being singletons. This clonotype occurred a few times. This CDR3 is 16 amino acids long. J was trimmed by 1 base and V by 3 bases; bases with no gene match: 7. Germline V gives CDR1 LGHNA, CDR2 YSLEER. Material for sequencing was blood. The source of this sequence is a woman younger than 30 in good health. This rearrangement joins TRBV4-3 to TRBJ2-3, with TRBD1 identical over 7 bases. Here the CDR3 reads CASSQVQGKGTDTQYF. The CDR3 nucleotides read TGCGCCAGCAGCCAGGTACAGGGGAAAGGCACAGATACGCAGTATTTT.